The 2 T cell receptor beta chains below all came from one sample that was sequenced in a study of blood T cell repertoires in COVID-19 (dated by TCRdb to the early 2020s). Libraries were constructed by the immunoSEQ multiplex PCR assay. The table was pulled from immuneACCESS by TCRdb, which kept in-frame rearrangements only. Such tables lose some clones; where checked, under half of the loss comes from unresolved V genes, and the rest has no known cause. This sample lists approximately 250,000 clones; about nine tenths were detected once. The ten largest make up more than 0.95% of the sample. Sequencing used PBMCs or T cells enriched from blood (not recorded which). These receptors were taken from a woman in her thirties or forties with acute COVID-19.

V gene TRBV11-2 combines with J gene TRBJ1-1; D gene uncertain. The CDR3 loop spans 16 amino acids. Germline lookup yields CDR1 SGHAT and CDR2 FQNNGV. Trimming took off 4 bases at V and 1 base at J, with 16 bases between the two ends. The CDR3, as DNA: TGTGCCAGCAGCTCCCGTTACGAGACATCGAACACTGAAGCTTTCTTT. It is translated as CASSSRYETSNTEAFF.

This chain connects TRBV7-2 to TRBJ2-7, with 7 bases lining up with TRBD2. J was trimmed by 0 bases and V by 6 bases; bases with no gene match: 5. Germline CDR1 is SGHTA and CDR2 is FQGNSA. CDR3 length: 14 residues. In DNA form, the CDR3 reads TGTGCCAGCAGAAAAGCGGGGACCTCCTACGAGCAGTACTTC. Translation gives CASRKAGTSYEQYF.